The present entry profiles one TCR beta chain with its context. Its antigen remains unidentified. This record belongs to a study of a mutant IDH1 vaccine in newly diagnosed glioma. Study background: Commencement of vaccination occurred 4-6 weeks following radiotherapy alone, or concurrently with temozolomide cycles. Radiotherapy, temozolomide, or both had been given previously, and both were given to most.

Sequencing used immunoSEQ multiplex PCR; TCRdb keeps in-frame clones, though not all of them. The sample consists of around 36,000 clones, more than 85% of them appearing once. Overall study results and limits: Top-clonotype changes in peripheral T cells seemed unrelated to pseudoprogression. Immune responses arising from the vaccine appeared in approximately 93% of patients.

The CDR3 covers 12 residues. Germline V gene sequence: CDR1 SQVTM, CDR2 ANQGSEA. Between the trimmed V and J ends, which lost 6 bases and 8 bases, there was a span of 14 bases. Time point indicated: week 5, during vaccination. Doses consisted of 300 ug of mutant IDH1 20-mer peptide each, paired with topical imiquimod. The sample here was PBMCs, taken from a glioma patient whose treatment included an IDH1 peptide vaccine. The sequence came from a man in his fifties or sixties with glioma. The chain joins TRBV29-1 to TRBJ2-1, with D maybe TRBD1 (6 bases). The CDR3 sequence: CSVTGDGDEQFF. The CDR3 region has the DNA TGCAGCGTGACAGGAGATGGTGATGAGCAGTTCTTC.